Below, 30 T cell receptor beta chains from the same sample are listed, as sequenced in a study of identical twins. Each CDR3 protein is one row after TCRdb ran MiXCR on the 5' RACE reads. The sample consists of roughly 280,000 distinct CDR3 sequences, roughly 9.8% of them appearing once. These data also featured in a second study, about yellow fever vaccine responses in identical twins.

Sequenced sample: CD8+ T cells sorted from blood. The source of these receptors is a woman aged 18-29 years in good health.

The chain combines TRBV6-2 or TRBV6-3 with TRBJ2-7; 7 bases are a match to TRBD1. This CDR3 is built from 16 residues. The ends lost 5 bases at V and 2 bases at J; junction bases unmatched: 12. Germline CDR1 and CDR2: MNHEY and SVGEGT. CDR3 sequence (DNA): TGTGCCAGCAGTCTCCCAACGACAGGGAAACCCTACGAGCAGTACTTC. As protein: CASSLPTTGKPYEQYF.

This clonotype was counted ten times or more. The chain uses TRBV29-1 and TRBJ2-7, with TRBD1 matching over 7 bases. The CDR3 contains 13 residues. CDR1 SQVTM and CDR2 ANQGSEA come from the germline V gene. J was trimmed by 4 bases and V by 5 bases; bases with no gene match: 8. The CDR3 nucleotides read TGCAGCGTTCTGAGGGGGCGCGAATACGAGCAGTACTTC. Protein product: CSVLRGREYEQYF.

The table lists this clonotype with many counts. The rearrangement uses TRBV12-3 or TRBV12-4 and TRBJ2-5; D is unclear. Trimming stripped 1 base from V and 7 bases from J, with 4 bases between. The CDR3 has 11 residues. The CDR3 here is CASSLVGTQYF. The CDR3 DNA reads as TGTGCCAGCAGTTTAGTGGGGACCCAGTACTTC.

In its sample, this clonotype was seen many times. The rearrangement joins TRBV27 to TRBJ2-1; D possibly uses TRBD1 or TRBD2 (6 bases each). This CDR3 is built from 16 residues. V was cut by 4 bases and J by 5 bases, with 18 bases left in between. Germline CDR1 and CDR2: MNHEY and SMNVEV (reference sequence). CDR3 region: CASSSQGWGTHNEQFF. The CDR3 region has the DNA TGTGCCAGCAGTTCACAGGGTTGGGGGACTCACAATGAGCAGTTCTTC.

This clonotype was detected a few times. This chain links TRBV25-1 with TRBJ2-7; 7 nucleotides align to TRBD1. Per the germline V gene, CDR1 is MGHDK and CDR2 is SYGVNS. Trimming took 8 bases from V and 1 from J; bases not matched to a gene: 8. CDR3 length: 14 residues. The chain's CDR3 is CASVGTAFSYEQYF. DNA of the CDR3: TGTGCCAGCGTCGGGACAGCTTTTTCCTACGAGCAGTACTTC.

This clonotype was picked up many times. V and J are TRBV7-9 and TRBJ1-1; 7 nucleotides match TRBD1. The V gene's germline CDR1 is SEHNR and CDR2 FQNEAQ (reference sequence). This CDR3 is 14 amino acids long. Trimming at V came to 4 bases and at J to 5 bases, leaving 7 bases not matched to a gene. The DNA for the CDR3 is TGTGCCAGCAGCTCCAACACAGGGGTTACTGAAGCTTTCTTT. Translation gives CASSSNTGVTEAFF.

The chain links TRBV4-1 to TRBJ2-1; TRBD2 matches 11 bases. This CDR3 spans 17 amino acids. Germline V lookup: CDR1 MGHRA, CDR2 YSYEKL. The J segment lost 4 bases and the V segment lost 2 bases, leaving 7 bases of the junction unmatched. The DNA of the CDR3 is TGCGCCAGCAGCCAATTGACTAGCGGGGTTTTTTACAATGAGCAGTTCTTC. Its translation is CASSQLTSGVFYNEQFF.

This clonotype has just a few counts. This rearrangement joins TRBV7-9 to TRBJ2-2, with D unclear. CDR1 is SEHNR, CDR2 FQNEAQ, per germline (reference sequence). Trimming stripped 3 bases from V and 7 bases from J, with 6 bases between. The CDR3 runs 12 residues. The chain's CDR3 is CASSFLGGELFF. The CDR3 bases are TGTGCCAGCAGCTTCCTGGGCGGGGAGCTGTTTTTT.

This clonotype was observed a handful of times. The chain links TRBV28 to TRBJ2-5; D possibly corresponds to TRBD2 (5 bases). The V end was cut by 5 bases, the J end by 4 bases, with 14 bases between. There are 14 residues in the CDR3. Germline V gives CDR1 MDHEN, CDR2 SYDVKM. CDR3 DNA sequence: TGTGCCAGCAGTACGCCGGGGTTTGGAGAGACCCAGTACTTC. This codes for CASSTPGFGETQYF.

This clonotype was counted a few times. The V gene is TRBV4-3, the J gene TRBJ2-5; D possibly corresponds to TRBD1 (6 bases). The CDR3 runs to 16 residues. V lost 1 base and J lost 5, with 17 bases in between. Germline CDR1 LGHNA, CDR2 YSLEER. Here the CDR3 DNA reads TGCGCCAGCAGCCAAGTGGCAGGGGAAGGTCAGGAGACCCAGTACTTC. This sequence encodes CASSQVAGEGQETQYF.

This clonotype was counted ten times or more. V is TRBV29-1 and J is TRBJ2-2; D might be TRBD1 (6 bases). V was trimmed by 3 bases and J by 4 bases, leaving 9 bases between them. The CDR3 has 13 amino acids. Germline V gene sequence: CDR1 SQVTM, CDR2 ANQGSEA. CDR3 protein: CSVDTGPTGELFF. CDR3 DNA sequence: TGCAGCGTTGACACAGGGCCCACCGGGGAGCTGTTTTTT.

This clonotype has only a few counts. The rearrangement uses TRBV25-1 and TRBJ2-3; TRBD1 or TRBD2 may be the D gene (6 bases each). Trimming stripped 5 bases from V and 3 bases from J, with 27 bases between. The CDR3 runs to 19 residues. CDR1 and CDR2 (germline): MGHDK, SYGVNS. CDR3 loop: CASSRAGEVARRGTDTQYF. For the CDR3, the DNA is TGTGCCAGCAGTCGGGCAGGGGAAGTAGCCAGGAGGGGGACAGATACGCAGTATTTT. Based on the CDR3 plus reference TRBV25-1 and TRBJ2-3, the full variable domain is EADIYQTPRYLVIGTGKKITLECSQTMGHDKMYWYQQDPGMELHLIHYSYGVNSTEKGDLSSESTVSRIRTEHFPLTLESARPSHTSQYLCASSRAGEVARRGTDTQYFGPGTRLTVL.

This clonotype was found a few times. V usage is TRBV4-2 and J usage is TRBJ2-7; TRBD1 agrees at 9 bases. The CDR3 has 15 amino acids. The V gene's germline CDR1 is LGHNA and CDR2 YNFKEQ. J lost 6 bases, V lost 3 bases, and 9 bases had no gene match. DNA for the CDR3: TGTGCCAGCAGCCAGGGCTTGGGACAGGGTGCCGAGCAGTACTTC. Its protein product is CASSQGLGQGAEQYF.

The sample holds many counts of this clonotype. The rearrangement joins TRBV4-1 to TRBJ1-5; TRBD1 matches at 7 bases. J lost 6 bases, V lost 5 bases, and 4 bases had no gene match. Per the germline V gene, CDR1 is MGHRA and CDR2 is YSYEKL. This CDR3 is 13 amino acids long. Written as DNA, the CDR3 is TGCGCCAGCAGCACCAGGACAGGTCAGCCCCAGCATTTT. Translated, it gives CASSTRTGQPQHF.

This clonotype came up a few times. The J gene is TRBJ2-4, the V gene TRBV21-1; TRBD1 was called by the table and not checked on the DNA. TRBV21-1 is termed a pseudogene. This CDR3 contains 15 residues. The DNA for the CDR3 is TGTGCCAGCAGCAAATGGGGGCCTCGGGGGAACATTCAGTACTTC. It codes for CASSKWGPRGNIQYF.

In regard to this clonotype: This may arise from a read error, as a much more abundant clone is one base away. This rearrangement joins TRBV3-1 to TRBJ2-5; TRBD2 is a possible D gene (6 bases). CDR1 LGHDT and CDR2 YNNKEL come from the germline V gene (reference sequence). V was clipped by 7 bases and J by 2 bases, with 17 bases between them. The CDR3 is 15 residues long. The CDR3 nucleotides read TGTGCCAGCACCCCCCCCGACCGGGAGCAAGAGACCCAGTACTTC. Translating gives CASTPPDREQETQYF.

The table lists this clonotype with many counts. V is TRBV12-3 or TRBV12-4 and J is TRBJ1-2; weak D call: TRBD1 (6 bases). This CDR3 region has 13 residues. The V end was cut by 6 bases, the J end by 2 bases, with 10 bases between. The chain's CDR3 is CASRHRDNYGYTF. The CDR3 nucleotides are TGTGCCAGCAGGCACAGGGACAACTATGGCTACACCTTC.

The table lists this clonotype with many counts. V is TRBV10-3 and J is TRBJ2-1; no reliable D call. Trimming left V 4 bases short and J 2 bases short, with 9 bases between. The CDR3 spans 14 residues. The germline V gene encodes CDR1 ENHRY and CDR2 SYGVKD. The CDR3 loop is CAISVGNTYNEQFF. The CDR3 DNA sequence: TGTGCCATCAGTGTTGGGAACACCTACAATGAGCAGTTCTTC.

This clonotype was seen at least ten times. The genes are TRBV9 and TRBJ2-5; D is uncertain. V dropped 7 bases and J dropped 1 base, with 11 bases sitting between them. CDR1 is SGDLS and CDR2 is YYNGEE in the germline V gene. This CDR3 is built from 13 residues. The CDR3 sequence is CASGSAFQETQYF. DNA of the CDR3: TGTGCCAGCGGGTCAGCGTTCCAAGAGACCCAGTACTTC.

The sample holds many counts of this clonotype. This chain uses TRBV12-3 or TRBV12-4 with TRBJ2-1, with D maybe TRBD2 (6 bases). Trimming left V 3 bases short and J 6 bases short, with 9 bases between. The CDR3 has 13 amino acids. The CDR3 DNA follows: TGTGCCAGCAGTTTCCTTAGCGGCAATGAGCAGTTCTTC. Protein sequence: CASSFLSGNEQFF.

The rearrangement uses TRBV12-3 or TRBV12-4 and TRBJ2-1; D is unclear. The ends were cut back, 6 bases at V and 0 bases at J, with 15 bases in the middle. The CDR3 is 16 residues long. The CDR3 protein is CASSPRQDSSYNEQFF. For the CDR3, the DNA is TGTGCCAGCAGCCCCAGGCAGGATAGCTCCTACAATGAGCAGTTCTTC.

The table lists this clonotype with many counts. CDR3 in DNA: TGCAGTGCTATAGGACAGGGGGCCTACGAGCAGTACTTC. Protein product: CSAIGQGAYEQYF. V gene TRBV20-1 combines with J gene TRBJ2-7, with 10 bases aligning to TRBD1. The junction had 2 bases not matched to a gene; V was cut back by 4 bases and J by 2 bases. Germline CDR1 DFQATT, CDR2 SNEGSKA (reference sequence). This CDR3 spans 13 amino acids.

Many counts were recorded for this clonotype. The chain joins TRBV29-1 to TRBJ2-2; 10 bases line up with TRBD2. Per the germline V gene, CDR1 is SQVTM and CDR2 is ANQGSEA. CDR3 length: 16 residues. V was pared by 3 bases and J by 7 bases, with 11 bases of the junction left unmatched. In DNA form, the CDR3 reads TGCAGCGTTGATGGGCTAGCGGGGGAAGCGGACGGGGAGCTGTTTTTT. Translating it yields CSVDGLAGEADGELFF.

This clonotype has at least ten counts. The chain uses TRBV29-1 and TRBJ2-2; 9 bases fit TRBD1. CDR3 size: 13 residues. The germline V gene has CDR1 SQVTM and CDR2 ANQGSEA. J lost 0 bases, V lost 7 bases, and 0 bases had no gene match. The chain's CDR3 is CSGQGANTGELFF. The CDR3 DNA reads as TGCAGCGGACAGGGGGCGAACACCGGGGAGCTGTTTTTT.

This clonotype was counted a few times. V is TRBV5-1 and J is TRBJ2-7; 9 bases agree with TRBD1. Germline loops: CDR1 SGHRS, CDR2 YFSETQ. There are 15 residues in the CDR3. With 7 bases clipped from V and 7 bases from J, the junction kept 15 bases outside the gene matches. For the CDR3, the DNA is TGCGCCAGCGACCCCGGTGGGACAGGGTCTCAAGAGCAGTACTTC. This sequence encodes CASDPGGTGSQEQYF.

This clonotype was found a few times. The V and J genes are TRBV4-2 and TRBJ2-7; D is possibly TRBD1 or TRBD2 (6 bases each). The length of the CDR3 is 14 residues. From germline, CDR1 is LGHNA and CDR2 YNFKEQ. With 0 bases removed from V and 6 bases from J, the gap between germline ends came to 12 bases. The DNA for the CDR3 is TGTGCCAGCAGCCAAGATAACGGGGGCGGCGAGCAGTACTTC. Its translation is CASSQDNGGGEQYF.

The chain combines TRBV5-5 with TRBJ2-7; TRBD2 aligns across 9 bases. The junction had 4 bases not matched to a gene; V was cut back by 5 bases and J by 4 bases. From germline, CDR1 is SGHKS and CDR2 YYEKEE (reference sequence). The CDR3 runs to 13 residues. The CDR3 nucleotides are TGTGCCAGCAGTAGCGGGAGTGCTTACGAGCAGTACTTC. Translating it yields CASSSGSAYEQYF.

The chain carries TRBV24-1 and TRBJ2-5; the D gene is possibly TRBD1 (6 bases). Germline lookup yields CDR1 KGHDR and CDR2 SFDVKD. There are 14 residues in the CDR3. V dropped 4 bases and J dropped 2 bases, with 10 bases sitting between them. CDR3 bases: TGTGCCACCAGTGAGTGGGACAAGCAAGAGACCCAGTACTTC. Protein: CATSEWDKQETQYF.

On this clonotype itself: One end of the junction does not line up with germline, which may come from a read error. The gene calls are TRBV3-1 and TRBJ2-5, with D perhaps being TRBD1 or TRBD2 (6 bases each). The germline V gene has CDR1 LGHDT and CDR2 YNNKEL (reference sequence). The CDR3 loop spans 14 amino acids. The DNA of the CDR3 is TGTGCCAGCAGCCACGGGAGAGGGGGAGAGACCCAGTCCTTC. It encodes CASSHGRGGETQSF.

The chain uses TRBV21-1 and TRBJ1-6. TRBV21-1 is designated a pseudogene. This CDR3 spans 12 amino acids. This chain's CDR3 is CASSRGNSPLHF. The DNA of the CDR3 is TGTGCCAGCAGCAGGGGTAATTCACCCCTCCACTTT.